This T cell receptor beta chain was recovered during a study of T cells in Graves' hyperthyroidism and ophthalmopathy. Study context: Any treatment followed the collection of peripheral blood at initial diagnosis.

Lactation, pregnancy, other autoimmune disease or uncontrolled infection excluded patients. Diagnoses used clinical symptoms, serum thyroxine and TRAb, thyroid ultrasound and orbital computed tomography. This clonotype was found many times. After removal of 6 bases from V and 0 bases from J, the junction contained 10 bases not matched to a gene. This CDR3 comprises 16 residues. TCR beta CDR3 region amplification was performed from RNA transcripts. First-round RT-PCR of the TCR CDR3 relied on the HTBI primer set. One entry per CDR3 protein results from TCRdb running MiXCR on the multiplex PCR reads. The table has 650,000 to 850,000 distinct CDR3 sequences, approximately 18% seen once.

Material: blood. This clonotype was sampled from a woman aged 45-65 years with Graves' hyperthyroidism that later progressed to Graves' ophthalmopathy. This chain links TRBV12-3 or TRBV12-4 with TRBJ2-7; TRBD1 matches at 8 bases. The CDR3 DNA follows: TGTGCCAGCAGAGGAGGCCTAACAGGGGGCTCCTACGAGCAGTACTTC. Encoded protein: CASRGGLTGGSYEQYF.